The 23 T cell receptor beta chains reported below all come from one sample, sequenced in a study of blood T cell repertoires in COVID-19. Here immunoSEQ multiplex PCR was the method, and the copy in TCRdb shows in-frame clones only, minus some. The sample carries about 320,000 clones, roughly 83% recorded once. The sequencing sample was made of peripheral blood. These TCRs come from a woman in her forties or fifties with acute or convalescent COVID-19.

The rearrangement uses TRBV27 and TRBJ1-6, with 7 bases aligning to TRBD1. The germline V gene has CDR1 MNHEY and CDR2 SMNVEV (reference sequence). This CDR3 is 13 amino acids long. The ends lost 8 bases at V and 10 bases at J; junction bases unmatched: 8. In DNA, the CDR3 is TGTGCCAGCCAGGGGGAGCTTGGATCACCCCTCCACTTT. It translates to CASQGELGSPLHF.

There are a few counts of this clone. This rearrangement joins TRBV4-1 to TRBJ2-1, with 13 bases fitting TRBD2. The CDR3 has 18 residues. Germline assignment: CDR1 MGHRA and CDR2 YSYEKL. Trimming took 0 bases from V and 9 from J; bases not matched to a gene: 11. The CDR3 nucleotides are TGCGCCAGCAGCCAAGATCAGGGAGGACTAGCGGGAGTAAGTGAGCAGTTCTTC. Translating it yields CASSQDQGGLAGVSEQFF.

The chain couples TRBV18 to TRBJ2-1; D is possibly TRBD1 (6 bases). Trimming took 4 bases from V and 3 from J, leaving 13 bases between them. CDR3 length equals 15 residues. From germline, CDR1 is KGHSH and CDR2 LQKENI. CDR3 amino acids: CASSQPGTFYNEQFF. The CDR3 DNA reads TGTGCCAGCTCACAACCCGGGACATTCTACAATGAGCAGTTCTTC.

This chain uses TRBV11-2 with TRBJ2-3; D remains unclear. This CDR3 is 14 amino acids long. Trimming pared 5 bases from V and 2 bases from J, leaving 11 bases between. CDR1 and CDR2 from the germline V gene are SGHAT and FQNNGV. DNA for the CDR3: TGTGCCAGCAGCCCCGGGTCAGCCACAGATACGCAGTATTTT. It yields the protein CASSPGSATDTQYF.

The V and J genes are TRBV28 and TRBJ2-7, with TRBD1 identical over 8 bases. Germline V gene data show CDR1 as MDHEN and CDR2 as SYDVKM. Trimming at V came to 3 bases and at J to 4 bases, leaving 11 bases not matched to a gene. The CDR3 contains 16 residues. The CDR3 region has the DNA TGTGCCAGCAGTTTTCCCCCCCGACAGGGGAGGTACGAGCAGTACTTC. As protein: CASSFPPRQGRYEQYF.

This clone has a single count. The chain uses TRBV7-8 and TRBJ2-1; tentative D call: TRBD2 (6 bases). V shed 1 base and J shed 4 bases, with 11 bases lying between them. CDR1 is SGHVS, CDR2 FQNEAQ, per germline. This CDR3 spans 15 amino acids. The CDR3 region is CASSLGGTPYNEQFF. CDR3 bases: TGTGCCAGCAGCTTAGGCGGGACCCCGTACAATGAGCAGTTCTTC.

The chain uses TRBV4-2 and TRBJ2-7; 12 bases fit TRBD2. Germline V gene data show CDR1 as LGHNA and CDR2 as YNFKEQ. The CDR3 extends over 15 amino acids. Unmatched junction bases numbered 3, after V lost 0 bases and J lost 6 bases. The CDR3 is CASSQETSGSSEQYF. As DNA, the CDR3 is TGTGCCAGCAGCCAAGAGACTAGCGGGAGTTCCGAGCAGTACTTC.

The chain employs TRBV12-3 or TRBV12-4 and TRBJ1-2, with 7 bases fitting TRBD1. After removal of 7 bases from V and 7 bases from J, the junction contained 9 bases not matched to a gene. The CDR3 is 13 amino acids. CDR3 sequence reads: CASNPDRVGGYTF. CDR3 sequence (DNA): TGTGCCAGCAACCCTGACAGGGTAGGTGGCTACACCTTC.

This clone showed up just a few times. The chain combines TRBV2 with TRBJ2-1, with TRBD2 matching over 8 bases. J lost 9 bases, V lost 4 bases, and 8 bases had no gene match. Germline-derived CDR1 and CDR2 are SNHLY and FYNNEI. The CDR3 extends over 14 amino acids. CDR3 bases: TGTGCCAGCAGTGCCGAGCGGACTAGCCCTGAGCAGTTCTTC. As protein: CASSAERTSPEQFF.

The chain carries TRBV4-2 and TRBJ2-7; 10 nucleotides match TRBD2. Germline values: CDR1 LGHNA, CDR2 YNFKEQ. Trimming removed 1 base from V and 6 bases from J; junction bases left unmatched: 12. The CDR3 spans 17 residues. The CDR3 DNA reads TGTGCCAGCAGCCAAGCTAGCGGGAGTGGAGCCCGCGCCGAGCAGTACTTC. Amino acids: CASSQASGSGARAEQYF.

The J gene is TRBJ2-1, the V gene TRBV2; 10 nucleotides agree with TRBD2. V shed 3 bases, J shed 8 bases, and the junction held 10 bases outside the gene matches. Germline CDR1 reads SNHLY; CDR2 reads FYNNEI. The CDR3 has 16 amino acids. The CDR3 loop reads CASSDPASGSSDEQFF. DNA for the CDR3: TGTGCCAGCAGTGACCCGGCTAGCGGGAGTTCGGATGAGCAGTTCTTC.

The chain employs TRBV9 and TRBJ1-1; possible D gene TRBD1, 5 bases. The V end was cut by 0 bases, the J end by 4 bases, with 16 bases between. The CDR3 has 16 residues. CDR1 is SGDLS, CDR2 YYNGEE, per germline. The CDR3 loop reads CASSVEPGGKSTEAFF. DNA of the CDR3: TGTGCCAGCAGCGTAGAGCCGGGGGGGAAGTCCACTGAAGCTTTCTTT.

The CDR3 DNA reads TGCGCCAGCAGCTTGGGGGAGACAGGGGGCAATCAGCCCCAGCATTTT. Translating it yields CASSLGETGGNQPQHF. The genes are TRBV5-1 and TRBJ1-5, with 8 bases identical to TRBD1. J lost 2 bases, V lost 0 bases, and 4 bases had no gene match. The CDR3 is made up of 16 amino acids. The germline V gene has CDR1 SGHRS and CDR2 YFSETQ.

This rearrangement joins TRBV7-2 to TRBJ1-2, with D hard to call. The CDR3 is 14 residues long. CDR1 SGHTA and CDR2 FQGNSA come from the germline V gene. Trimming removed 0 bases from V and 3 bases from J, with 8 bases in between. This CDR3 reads CASSLAQADYGYTF. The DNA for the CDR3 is TGTGCCAGCAGCTTAGCGCAGGCCGACTATGGCTACACCTTC. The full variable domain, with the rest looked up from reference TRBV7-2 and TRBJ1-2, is GAGVSQSPSNKVTEKGKDVELRCDPISGHTALYWYRQSLGQGLEFLIYFQGNSAPDKSGLPSDRFSAERTGGSVSTLTIQRTQQEDSAVYLCASSLAQADYGYTFGSGTRLTVV.

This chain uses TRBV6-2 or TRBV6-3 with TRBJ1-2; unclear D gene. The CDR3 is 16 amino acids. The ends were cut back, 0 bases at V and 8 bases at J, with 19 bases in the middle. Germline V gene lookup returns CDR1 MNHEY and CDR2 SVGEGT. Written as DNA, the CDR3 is TGTGCCAGCAGTTACTCCGACACCCGACATGTCCGGGGCTACACCTTC. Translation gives CASSYSDTRHVRGYTF.

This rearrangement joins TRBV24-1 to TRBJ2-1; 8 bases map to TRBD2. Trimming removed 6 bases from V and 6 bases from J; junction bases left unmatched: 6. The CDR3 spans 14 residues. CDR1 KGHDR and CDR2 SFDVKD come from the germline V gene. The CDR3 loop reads CATSLSGSVNEQFF. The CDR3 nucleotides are TGTGCCACCAGTTTGAGCGGGAGTGTCAATGAGCAGTTCTTC.

CDR3 in amino acids: CASSQPTRGKNTEAFF. DNA of the CDR3: TGCGCCAGCAGCCAACCCACGAGGGGGAAGAACACTGAAGCTTTCTTT. V and J are TRBV4-1 and TRBJ1-1; possible D gene TRBD1, 6 bases. V gave up 2 bases and J gave up 1 base, with 14 bases separating them. Germline loops: CDR1 MGHRA, CDR2 YSYEKL. The CDR3 is 16 amino acids.

The CDR3 DNA follows: TGCGCCAGCAGCCAAGAGGGCAGCGGGTACTCCCAGAACAATGAGCAGTTCTTC. Its protein product is CASSQEGSGYSQNNEQFF. V is TRBV4-3 and J is TRBJ2-1; tentatively, D is TRBD2 (6 bases). This CDR3 region has 18 residues. With 0 bases removed from V and 5 bases from J, the gap between germline ends came to 20 bases. Germline CDR1 is LGHNA and CDR2 is YSLEER.

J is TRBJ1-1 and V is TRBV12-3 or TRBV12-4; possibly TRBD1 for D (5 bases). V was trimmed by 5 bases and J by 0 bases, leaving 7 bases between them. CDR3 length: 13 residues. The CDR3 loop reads CASSDSLNTEAFF. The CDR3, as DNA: TGTGCCAGCAGTGACAGCTTGAACACTGAAGCTTTCTTT.

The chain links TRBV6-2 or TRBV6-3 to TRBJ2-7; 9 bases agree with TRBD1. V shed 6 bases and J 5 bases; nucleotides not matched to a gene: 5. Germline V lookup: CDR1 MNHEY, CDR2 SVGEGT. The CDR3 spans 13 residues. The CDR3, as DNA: TGTGCCAGCAGCCGGGACAGGGACCACGAGCAGTACTTC. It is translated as CASSRDRDHEQYF.

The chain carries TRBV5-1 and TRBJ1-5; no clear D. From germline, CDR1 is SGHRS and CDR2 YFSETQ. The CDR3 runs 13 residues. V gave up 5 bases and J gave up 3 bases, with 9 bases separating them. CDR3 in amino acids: CASRLTPNQPQHF. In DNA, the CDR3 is TGCGCCAGCAGACTGACACCCAATCAGCCCCAGCATTTT. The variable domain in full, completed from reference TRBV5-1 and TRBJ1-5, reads KAGVTQTPRYLIKTRGQQVTLSCSPISGHRSVSWYQQTPGQGLQFLFEYFSETQRNKGNFPGRFSGRQFSNSRSEMNVSTLELGDSALYLCASRLTPNQPQHFGDGTRLSIL.

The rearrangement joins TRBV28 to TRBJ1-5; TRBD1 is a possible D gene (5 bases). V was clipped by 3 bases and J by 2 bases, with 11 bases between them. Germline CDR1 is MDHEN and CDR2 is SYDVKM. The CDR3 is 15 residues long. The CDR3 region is CASSFYRGGNQPQHF. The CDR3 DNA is TGTGCCAGCAGTTTTTATCGGGGGGGCAATCAGCCCCAGCATTTT.

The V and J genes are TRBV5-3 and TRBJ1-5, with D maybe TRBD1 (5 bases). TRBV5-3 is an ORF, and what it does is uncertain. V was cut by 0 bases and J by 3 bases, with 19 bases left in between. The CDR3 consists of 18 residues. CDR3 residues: CARSLARRWGGDNQPQHF. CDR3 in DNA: TGTGCCAGAAGCTTGGCCCGGAGGTGGGGAGGGGACAATCAGCCCCAGCATTTT.